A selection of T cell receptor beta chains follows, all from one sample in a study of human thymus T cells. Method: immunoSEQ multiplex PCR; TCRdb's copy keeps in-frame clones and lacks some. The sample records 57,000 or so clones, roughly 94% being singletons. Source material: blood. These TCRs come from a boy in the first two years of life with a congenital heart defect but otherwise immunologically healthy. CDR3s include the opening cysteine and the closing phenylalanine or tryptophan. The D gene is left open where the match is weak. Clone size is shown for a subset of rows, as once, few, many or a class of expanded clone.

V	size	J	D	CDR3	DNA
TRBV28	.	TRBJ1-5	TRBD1	CASSQTGSVQPQHF	TGTGCCAGCAGCCAGACAGGGTCAGTTCAGCCCCAGCATTTT
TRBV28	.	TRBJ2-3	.	CAILQGGTDTQYF	TGTGCCATCCTCCAGGGGGGAACAGATACGCAGTATTTT
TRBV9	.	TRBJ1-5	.	CATWAIRGNQPQHF	TGTGCCACGTGGGCCATAAGGGGCAATCAGCCCCAGCATTTT
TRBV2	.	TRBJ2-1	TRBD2	CASSDGLAGVTSSYNEQFF	TGTGCCAGCAGTGACGGCCTAGCGGGGGTGACAAGCTCCTACAATGAGCAGTTCTTC
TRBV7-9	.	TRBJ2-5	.	CASSPAENF	TGTGCCAGCAGCCCCGCCGAGAACTTC
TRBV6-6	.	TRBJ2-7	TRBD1	CASSPRQGYEQYF	TGTGCCAGCAGCCCCAGACAGGGCTACGAGCAGTACTTC
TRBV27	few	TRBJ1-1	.	CASRTGNTEAFF	TGTGCCAGCAGGACAGGGAACACTGAAGCTTTCTTT
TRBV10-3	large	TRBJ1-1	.	CAISDPTPNTEAFF	TGTGCCATCAGTGACCCTACACCTAACACTGAAGCTTTCTTT
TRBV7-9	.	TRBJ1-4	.	CASSSREINEKLFF	TGTGCCAGCAGCTCCCGGGAAATCAATGAAAAACTGTTTTTT
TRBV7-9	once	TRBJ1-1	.	CASSLDRRNTEAFF	TGTGCCAGCAGCTTAGACAGGAGGAACACTGAAGCTTTCTTT
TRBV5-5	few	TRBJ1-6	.	CASSPAGRDNSPLHF	TGTGCCAGCAGCCCGGCGGGCAGGGATAATTCACCCCTCCACTTT
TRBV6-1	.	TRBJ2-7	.	CASSEGLPSYEQYF	TGTGCCAGCAGTGAAGGACTGCCCTCCTACGAGCAGTACTTC
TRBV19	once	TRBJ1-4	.	CASSIALGEKLFF	TGTGCCAGTAGTATAGCCCTTGGGGAAAAACTGTTTTTT
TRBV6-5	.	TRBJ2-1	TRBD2	CASSRGLVNEQFF	TGTGCCAGCAGTCGGGGACTAGTAAATGAGCAGTTCTTC
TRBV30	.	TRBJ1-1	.	CAWSTGRARDTEAFF	TGTGCCTGGAGTACCGGCAGGGCTAGGGACACTGAAGCTTTCTTT